The clone carrying this T cell receptor beta chain has more than one count but fewer than ten. The antigen remains unidentified. This entry is derived from a study of blood T cells in healthy people across ages. The study's findings and limits: CMV status of donors was unknown, possibly confounding expanded clonotype changes. Per million T cells, TCR beta diversity dropped roughly linearly as age increased. One million T cells yielded diversity estimates that were considered underestimates.

Combining a sample-barcoded 5' primer with a J-beta primer mix, a second PCR ran for roughly 6 to 12 cycles. Each CDR3 protein is one row after TCRdb ran MiXCR on the 5' RACE reads. The table shows some 1.5 million distinct CDR3 sequences, with 25% to 30% occurring only once. The CDR3 contains 14 residues. Trimming took 2 bases from V and 4 from J, leaving 12 bases between them. Germline V gene lookup returns CDR1 SGHRS and CDR2 YFSETQ. This chain uses TRBV5-1 with TRBJ1-1, with D possibly being TRBD1 (5 bases). This TCR came from a woman in her twenties or thirties in good health. Material: blood. CDR3 sequence (DNA): TGCGCCAGCAGCTTAAGGGGTCAGGTCACTGAAGCTTTCTTT. Amino acids: CASSLRGQVTEAFF.